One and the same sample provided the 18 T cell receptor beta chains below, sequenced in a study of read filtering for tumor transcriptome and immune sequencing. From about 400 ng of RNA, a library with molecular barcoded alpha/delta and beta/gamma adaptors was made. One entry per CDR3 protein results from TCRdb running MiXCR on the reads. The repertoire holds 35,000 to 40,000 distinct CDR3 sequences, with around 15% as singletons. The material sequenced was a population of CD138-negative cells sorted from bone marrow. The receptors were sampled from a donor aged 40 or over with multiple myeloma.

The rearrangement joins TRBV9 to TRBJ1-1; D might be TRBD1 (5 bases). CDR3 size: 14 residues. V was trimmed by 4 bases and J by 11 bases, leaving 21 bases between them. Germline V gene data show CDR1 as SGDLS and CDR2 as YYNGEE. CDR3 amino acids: CASSPRPQGREAFF. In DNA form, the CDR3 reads TGTGCCAGCAGCCCGAGGCCCCAGGGAAGAGAGGCTTTCTTT.

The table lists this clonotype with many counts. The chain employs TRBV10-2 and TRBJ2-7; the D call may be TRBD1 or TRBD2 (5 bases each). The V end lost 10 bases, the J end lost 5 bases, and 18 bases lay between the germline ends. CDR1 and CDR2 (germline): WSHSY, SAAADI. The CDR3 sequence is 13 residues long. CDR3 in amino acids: CAIKGPHGHEQYF. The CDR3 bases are TGCGCCATCAAGGGACCGCACGGCCACGAGCAGTACTTC.

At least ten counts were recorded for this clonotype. The CDR3: CSVGQGTLNEKLFF. CDR3 nucleotides: TGCAGCGTTGGACAGGGAACCCTTAATGAAAAACTGTTTTTT. The V gene is TRBV29-1, the J gene TRBJ1-4; TRBD1 agrees at 7 bases. V lost 4 bases to trimming and J lost 4 bases; unmatched junction nucleotides: 6. Germline CDR1 SQVTM, CDR2 ANQGSEA. The CDR3 extends over 14 amino acids.

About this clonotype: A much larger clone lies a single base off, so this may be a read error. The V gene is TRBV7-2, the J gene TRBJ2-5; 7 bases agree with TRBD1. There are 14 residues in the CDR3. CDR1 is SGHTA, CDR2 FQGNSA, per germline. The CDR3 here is CASGFYDRVETQYF. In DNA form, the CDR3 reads TGTGCCAGCGGCTTCTATGACAGGGTGGAGACCCAGTACTTC.

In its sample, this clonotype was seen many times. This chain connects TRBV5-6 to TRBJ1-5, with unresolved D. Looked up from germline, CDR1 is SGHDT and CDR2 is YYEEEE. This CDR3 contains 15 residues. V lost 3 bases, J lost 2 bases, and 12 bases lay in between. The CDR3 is CASSSIGEGNQPQHF. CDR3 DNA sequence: TGTGCCAGCAGCTCCATTGGGGAGGGCAATCAGCCCCAGCATTTT.

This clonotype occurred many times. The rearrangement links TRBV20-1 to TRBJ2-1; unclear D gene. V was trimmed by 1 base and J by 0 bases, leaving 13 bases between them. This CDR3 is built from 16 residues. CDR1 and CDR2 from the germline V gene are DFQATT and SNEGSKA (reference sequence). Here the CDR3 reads CSARVSGLSSYNEQFF. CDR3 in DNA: TGCAGTGCTAGAGTGTCCGGGCTCAGCTCCTACAATGAGCAGTTCTTC.

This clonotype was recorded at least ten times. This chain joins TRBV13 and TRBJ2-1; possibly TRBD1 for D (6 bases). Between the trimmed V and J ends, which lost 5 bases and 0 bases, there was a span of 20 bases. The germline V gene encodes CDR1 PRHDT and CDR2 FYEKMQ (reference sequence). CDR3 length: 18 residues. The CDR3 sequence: CASSDATQGTSSYNEQFF. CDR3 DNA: TGTGCCAGCAGCGACGCAACCCAGGGGACGAGCTCCTACAATGAGCAGTTCTTC. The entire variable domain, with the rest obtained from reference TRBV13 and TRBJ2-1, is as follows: AAGVIQSPRHLIKEKRETATLKCYPIPRHDTVYWYQQGPGQDPQFLISFYEKMQSDKGSIPDRFSAQQFSDYHSELNMSSLELGDSALYFCASSDATQGTSSYNEQFFGPGTRLTVL.

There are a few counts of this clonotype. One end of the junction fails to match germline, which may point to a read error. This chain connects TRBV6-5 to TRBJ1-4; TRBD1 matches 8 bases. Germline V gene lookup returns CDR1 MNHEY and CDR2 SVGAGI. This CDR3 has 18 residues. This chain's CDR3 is CASSYRGQGALLGEKRFF. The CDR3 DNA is TGTGCCAGCAGTTACCGCGGACAGGGTGCGCTCTTGGGAGAAAAACGGTTTTTT.

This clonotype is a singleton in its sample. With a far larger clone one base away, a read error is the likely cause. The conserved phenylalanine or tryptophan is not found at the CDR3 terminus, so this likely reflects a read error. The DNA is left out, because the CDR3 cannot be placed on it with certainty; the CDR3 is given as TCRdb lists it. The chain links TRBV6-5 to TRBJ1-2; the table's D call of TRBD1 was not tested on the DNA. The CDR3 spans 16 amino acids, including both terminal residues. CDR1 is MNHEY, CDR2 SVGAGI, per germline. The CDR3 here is CASSYLDPKDRVQWTL.

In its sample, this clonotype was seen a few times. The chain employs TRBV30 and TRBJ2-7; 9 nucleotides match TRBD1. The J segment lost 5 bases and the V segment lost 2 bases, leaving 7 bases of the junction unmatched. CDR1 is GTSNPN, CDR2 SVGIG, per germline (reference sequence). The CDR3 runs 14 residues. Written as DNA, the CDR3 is TGTGCCTGGAGTCCGGGACAGGGAGTTGACGAGCAGTACTTC. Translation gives CAWSPGQGVDEQYF.

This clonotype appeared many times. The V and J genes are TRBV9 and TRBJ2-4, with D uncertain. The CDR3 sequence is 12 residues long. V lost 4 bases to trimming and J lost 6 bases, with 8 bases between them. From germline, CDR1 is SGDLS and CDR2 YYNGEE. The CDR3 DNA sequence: TGTGCCAGCAGCAGCTCCACAAACATTCAGTACTTC. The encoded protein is CASSSSTNIQYF.

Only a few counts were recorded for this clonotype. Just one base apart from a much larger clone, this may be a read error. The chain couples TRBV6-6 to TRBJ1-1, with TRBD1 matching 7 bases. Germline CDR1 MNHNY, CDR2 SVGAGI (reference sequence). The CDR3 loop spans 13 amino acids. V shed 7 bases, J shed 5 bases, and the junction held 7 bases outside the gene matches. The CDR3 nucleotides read TGTGCCAGCACCAAGGAGACAGGGACTGAAGCTTTCTTT. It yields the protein CASTKETGTEAFF.

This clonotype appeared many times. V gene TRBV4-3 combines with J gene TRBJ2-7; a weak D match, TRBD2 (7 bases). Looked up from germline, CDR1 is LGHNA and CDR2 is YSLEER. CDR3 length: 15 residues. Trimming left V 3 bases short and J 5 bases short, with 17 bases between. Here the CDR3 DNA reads TGCGCCAGCAGCCATCTCGGAGGGGGGGCTAACGAGCAGTACTTC. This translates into CASSHLGGGANEQYF.

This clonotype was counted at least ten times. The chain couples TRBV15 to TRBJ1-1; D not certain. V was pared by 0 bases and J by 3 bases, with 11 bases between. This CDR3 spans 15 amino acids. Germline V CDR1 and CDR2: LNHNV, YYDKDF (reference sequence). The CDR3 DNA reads TGTGCCACCAGCAGAGATCTGACTGGGCACACTGAAGCTTTCTTT. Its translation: CATSRDLTGHTEAFF.

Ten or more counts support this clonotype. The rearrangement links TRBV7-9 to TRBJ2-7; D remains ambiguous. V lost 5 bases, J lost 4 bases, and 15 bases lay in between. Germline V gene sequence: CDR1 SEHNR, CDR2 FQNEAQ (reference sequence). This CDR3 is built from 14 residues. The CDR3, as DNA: TGTGCCAGCAGCCACCGACTGCGGAAGTACGAGCAGTACTTC. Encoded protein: CASSHRLRKYEQYF.

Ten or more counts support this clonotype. The CDR3 DNA is TGTGCCAGCAGCCTATTCCGCGAGGGGAAGAACACTGAAGCTTTCTTT. As protein: CASSLFREGKNTEAFF. The chain has TRBV6-2 or TRBV6-3 and TRBJ1-1, with D possibly TRBD1 on 5 matching bases. Trimming removed 6 bases from V and 1 base from J, with 18 bases in between. From germline, CDR1 is MNHEY and CDR2 SVGEGT. CDR3 length: 16 amino acids.

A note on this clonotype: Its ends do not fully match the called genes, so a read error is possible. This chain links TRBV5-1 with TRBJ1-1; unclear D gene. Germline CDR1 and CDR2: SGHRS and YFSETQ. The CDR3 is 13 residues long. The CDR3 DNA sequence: TGCGCCAGCAGCGGGCAGGTGAACACCGAAGCTCTCTTT. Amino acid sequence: CASSGQVNTEALF.

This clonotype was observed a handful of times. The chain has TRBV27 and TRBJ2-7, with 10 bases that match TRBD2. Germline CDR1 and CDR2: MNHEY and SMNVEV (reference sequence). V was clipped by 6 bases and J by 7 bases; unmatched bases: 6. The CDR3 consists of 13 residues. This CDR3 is CASRPAGGREQYF. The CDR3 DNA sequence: TGTGCCAGCAGACCAGCGGGGGGGCGGGAGCAGTACTTC.